This T cell receptor beta chain was recovered during a study of PD-1 blockade in classical Hodgkin lymphoma. The CDR3 runs 10 residues. Germline V gene lookup returns CDR1 DFQATT and CDR2 SNEGSKA (reference sequence). The V gene lost 2 bases and the J gene lost 3 bases, with 1 base spanning the gap. Time point here: newly diagnosed, previously untreated cHL patient sample. Untreated, newly diagnosed classical Hodgkin lymphoma PBMCs served for comparison. Data came from immunoSEQ multiplex PCR; TCRdb stores just in-frame clones and leaves some out. The top ten hold less than 9% of the sample, which has about 20,000 clones, 75% to 95% seen once.

The sequencing input was peripheral blood mononuclear cells (PBMCs). This sequence originates from a human donor with classical Hodgkin lymphoma. V and J are TRBV20-1 and TRBJ2-5; D is undetermined. The CDR3 bases are TGCAGTGCTAGAAAAGAGACCCAGTACTTC. Its protein is CSARKETQYF.